The clone carrying this T cell receptor (beta chain) has only a few counts. Its antigen remains unidentified. The entry originates in a study of T cells after yellow fever vaccination. Points from the study as a whole: Clonotypes appearing in both CD4 and CD8 compartments existed, and their share was small. Researchers cautioned that FACS-sorted repertoires could harbor abundant clonotypes contaminating from the bulk population.

Germline V gene data show CDR1 as DFQATT and CDR2 as SNEGSKA (reference sequence). J gave up 6 bases and V 3 bases, and 9 bases lay outside the gene matches. This CDR3 is built from 15 residues. 5'RACE template switching generated TCR cDNA, adding a universal primer site and UMIs. A single record per CDR3 protein comes from TCRdb applying MiXCR to the 5' RACE reads. The table lists a few hundred thousand distinct CDR3 sequences, around 17% of them singletons. The sequencing used PBMCs, collected 4 to 5 days after the first yellow fever vaccination. The sequence was collected from a man between 18 and 29 years old who received the YFV17D yellow fever vaccine. The V call is TRBV20-1, the J call TRBJ2-7, with TRBD1 matching over 12 bases. The CDR3 sequence is CSASDGTGGGGEQYF. DNA for the CDR3: TGCAGTGCTAGTGACGGGACAGGGGGCGGTGGCGAGCAGTACTTC.